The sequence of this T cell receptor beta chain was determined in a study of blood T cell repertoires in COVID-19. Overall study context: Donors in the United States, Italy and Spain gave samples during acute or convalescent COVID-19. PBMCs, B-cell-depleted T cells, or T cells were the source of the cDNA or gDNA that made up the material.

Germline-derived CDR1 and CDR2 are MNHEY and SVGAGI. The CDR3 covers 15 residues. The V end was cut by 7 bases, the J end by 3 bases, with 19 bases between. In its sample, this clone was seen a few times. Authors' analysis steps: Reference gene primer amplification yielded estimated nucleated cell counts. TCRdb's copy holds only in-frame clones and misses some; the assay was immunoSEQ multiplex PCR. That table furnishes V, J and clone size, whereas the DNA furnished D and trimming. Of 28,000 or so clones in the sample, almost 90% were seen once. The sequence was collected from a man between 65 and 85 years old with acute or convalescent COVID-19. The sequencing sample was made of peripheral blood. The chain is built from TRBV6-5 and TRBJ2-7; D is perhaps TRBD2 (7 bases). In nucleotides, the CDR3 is TGTGCCAGCATCCAACAGGGCGGGGGTATCTACGAGCAGTACTTC. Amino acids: CASIQQGGGIYEQYF.